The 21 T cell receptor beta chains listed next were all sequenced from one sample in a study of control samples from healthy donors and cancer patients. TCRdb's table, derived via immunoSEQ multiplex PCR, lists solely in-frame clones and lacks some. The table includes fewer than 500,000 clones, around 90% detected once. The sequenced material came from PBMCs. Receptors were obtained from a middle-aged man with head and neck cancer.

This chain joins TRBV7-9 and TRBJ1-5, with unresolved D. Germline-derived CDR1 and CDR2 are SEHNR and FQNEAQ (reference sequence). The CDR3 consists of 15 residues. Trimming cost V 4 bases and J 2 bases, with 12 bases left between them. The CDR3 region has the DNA TGTGCCAGCAGCTACTCGGATGGGGGCAATCAGCCCCAGCATTTT. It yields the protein CASSYSDGGNQPQHF.

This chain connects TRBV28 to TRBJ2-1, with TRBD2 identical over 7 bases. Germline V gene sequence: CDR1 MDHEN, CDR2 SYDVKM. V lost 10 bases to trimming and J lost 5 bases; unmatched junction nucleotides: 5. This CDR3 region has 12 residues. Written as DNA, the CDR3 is TGTGCCACCGGGACTAACAACAATGAGCAGTTCTTC. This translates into CATGTNNNEQFF.

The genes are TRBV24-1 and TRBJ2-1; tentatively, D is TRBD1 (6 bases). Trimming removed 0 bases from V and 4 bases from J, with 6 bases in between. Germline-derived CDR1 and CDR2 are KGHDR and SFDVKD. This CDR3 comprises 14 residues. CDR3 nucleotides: TGTGCCACCAGTGATTTGGACAGGTACAATGAGCAGTTCTTC. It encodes CATSDLDRYNEQFF.

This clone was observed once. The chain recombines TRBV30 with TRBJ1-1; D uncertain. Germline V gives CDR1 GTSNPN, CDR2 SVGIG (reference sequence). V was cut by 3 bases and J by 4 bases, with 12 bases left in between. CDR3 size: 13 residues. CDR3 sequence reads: CAWRKGTITEAFF. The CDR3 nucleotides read TGTGCCTGGAGAAAGGGAACCATCACTGAAGCTTTCTTT.

Here the CDR3 DNA reads TGCGCCAGCAGTACTAGTTTCTACGAGCAGTACTTC. This gives the protein CASSTSFYEQYF. The J gene is TRBJ2-7, the V gene TRBV10-2, with a possible D match to TRBD2 (5 bases). The V end was cut by 5 bases, the J end by 3 bases, with 8 bases between. The germline CDR1 and CDR2 sequences are WSHSY and SAAADI. This CDR3 region has 12 residues.

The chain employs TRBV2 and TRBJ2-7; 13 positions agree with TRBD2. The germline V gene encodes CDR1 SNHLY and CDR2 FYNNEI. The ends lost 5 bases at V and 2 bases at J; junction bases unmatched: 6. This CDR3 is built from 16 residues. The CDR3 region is CASSSFGTSGAYEQYF. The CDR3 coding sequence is TGTGCCAGCAGTTCCTTCGGGACTAGCGGGGCCTACGAGCAGTACTTC.

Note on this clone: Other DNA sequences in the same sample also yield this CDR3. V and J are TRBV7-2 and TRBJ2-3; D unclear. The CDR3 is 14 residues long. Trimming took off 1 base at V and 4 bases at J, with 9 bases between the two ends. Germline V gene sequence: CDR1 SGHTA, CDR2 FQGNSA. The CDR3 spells CASSLEGGADTQYF. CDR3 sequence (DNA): TGTGCCAGCAGCTTAGAAGGTGGCGCAGATACGCAGTATTTT.

CDR3 nucleotides: TGTGCCAGCAGTTTTAGTTTGGGCTCTGGGGCCAACGTCCTGACTTTC. Protein: CASSFSLGSGANVLTF. The rearrangement uses TRBV27 and TRBJ2-6; D gene ambiguous. Germline loops: CDR1 MNHEY, CDR2 SMNVEV (reference sequence). The germline V and J ends were trimmed by 3 bases and 0 bases, with 9 bases remaining between them. The CDR3 consists of 16 residues.

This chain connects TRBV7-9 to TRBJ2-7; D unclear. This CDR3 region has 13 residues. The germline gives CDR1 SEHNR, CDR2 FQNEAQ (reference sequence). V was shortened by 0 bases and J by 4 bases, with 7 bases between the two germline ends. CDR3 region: CASSLADGYEQYF. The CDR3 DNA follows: TGTGCCAGCAGCTTAGCGGACGGGTACGAGCAGTACTTC.

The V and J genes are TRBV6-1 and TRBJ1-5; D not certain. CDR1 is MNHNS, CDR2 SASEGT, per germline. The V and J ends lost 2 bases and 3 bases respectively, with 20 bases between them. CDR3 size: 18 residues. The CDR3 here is CASSEWSSLQKINQPQHF. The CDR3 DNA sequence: TGTGCCAGCAGTGAATGGTCCTCGTTACAGAAAATCAATCAGCCCCAGCATTTT.

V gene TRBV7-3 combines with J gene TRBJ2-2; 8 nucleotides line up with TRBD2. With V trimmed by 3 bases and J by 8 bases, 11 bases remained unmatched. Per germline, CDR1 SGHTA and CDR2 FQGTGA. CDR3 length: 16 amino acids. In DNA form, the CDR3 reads TGTGCCAGCAGCTTGACTAGCGTATCCCACGGAGGGGAGCTGTTTTTT. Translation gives CASSLTSVSHGGELFF.

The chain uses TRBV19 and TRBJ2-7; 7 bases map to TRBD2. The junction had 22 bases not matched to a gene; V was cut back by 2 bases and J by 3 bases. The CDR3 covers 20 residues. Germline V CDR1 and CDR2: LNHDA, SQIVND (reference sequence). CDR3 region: CASSISGRLAAQSKNYEQYF. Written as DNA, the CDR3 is TGTGCCAGTAGTATATCGGGGCGGCTAGCGGCGCAATCGAAGAACTACGAGCAGTACTTC. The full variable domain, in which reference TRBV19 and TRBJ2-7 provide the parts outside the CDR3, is DGGITQSPKYLFRKEGQNVTLSCEQNLNHDAMYWYRQDPGQGLRLIYYSQIVNDFQKGDIAEGYSVSREKKESFPLTVTSAQKNPTAFYLCASSISGRLAAQSKNYEQYFGPGTRLTVT.

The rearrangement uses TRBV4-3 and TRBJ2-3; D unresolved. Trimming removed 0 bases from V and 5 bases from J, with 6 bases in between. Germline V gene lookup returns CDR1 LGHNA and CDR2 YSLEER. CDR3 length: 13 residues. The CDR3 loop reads CASSQDRVDTQYF. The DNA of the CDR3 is TGCGCCAGCAGCCAAGATAGGGTAGATACGCAGTATTTT.

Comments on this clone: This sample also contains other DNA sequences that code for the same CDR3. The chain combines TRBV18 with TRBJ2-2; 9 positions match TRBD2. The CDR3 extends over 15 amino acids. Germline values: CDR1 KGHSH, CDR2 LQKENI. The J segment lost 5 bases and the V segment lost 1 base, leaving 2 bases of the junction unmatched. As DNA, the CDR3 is TGTGCCAGCTCACCACTAGCGGGGGAGACCGGGGAGCTGTTTTTT. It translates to CASSPLAGETGELFF.

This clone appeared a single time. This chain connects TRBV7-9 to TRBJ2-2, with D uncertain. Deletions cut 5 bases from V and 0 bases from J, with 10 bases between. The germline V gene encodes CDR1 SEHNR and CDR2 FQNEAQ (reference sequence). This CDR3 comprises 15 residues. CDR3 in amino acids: CASSPARTNTGELFF. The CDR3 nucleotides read TGTGCCAGCAGCCCGGCCAGGACGAACACCGGGGAGCTGTTTTTT.

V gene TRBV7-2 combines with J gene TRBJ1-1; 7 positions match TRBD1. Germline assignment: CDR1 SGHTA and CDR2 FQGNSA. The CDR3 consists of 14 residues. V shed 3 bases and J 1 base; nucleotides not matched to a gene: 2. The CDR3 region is CASSLTGPNTEAFF. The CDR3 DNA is TGTGCCAGCAGCTTGACAGGGCCGAACACTGAAGCTTTCTTT.

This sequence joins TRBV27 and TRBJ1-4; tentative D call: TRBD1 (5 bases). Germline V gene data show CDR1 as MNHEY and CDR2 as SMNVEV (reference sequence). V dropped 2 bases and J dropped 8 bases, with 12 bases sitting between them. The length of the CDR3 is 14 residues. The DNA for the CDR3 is TGTGCCAGCAGTTTAAGGGCAGGGCTCGAAAAACTGTTTTTT. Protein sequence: CASSLRAGLEKLFF.

CDR3 in amino acids: CASSPGTSGTNEQFF. CDR3 in DNA: TGTGCCAGCAGTCCTGGGACTAGCGGGACCAATGAGCAGTTCTTC. This sequence joins TRBV28 and TRBJ2-1, with 13 positions matching TRBD2. Germline loops: CDR1 MDHEN, CDR2 SYDVKM. V trimming: 5 bases; J trimming: 6 bases; junction bases outside the gene matches: 4. CDR3 size: 15 residues.

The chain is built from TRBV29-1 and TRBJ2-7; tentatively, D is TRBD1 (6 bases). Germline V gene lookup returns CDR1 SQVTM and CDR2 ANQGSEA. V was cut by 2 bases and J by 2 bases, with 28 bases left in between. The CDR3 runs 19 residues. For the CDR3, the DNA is TGCAGCGTTGAAATCTTAGGAGACAGGTCCTATGGCTATCCCTACGAGCAGTACTTC. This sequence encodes CSVEILGDRSYGYPYEQYF.

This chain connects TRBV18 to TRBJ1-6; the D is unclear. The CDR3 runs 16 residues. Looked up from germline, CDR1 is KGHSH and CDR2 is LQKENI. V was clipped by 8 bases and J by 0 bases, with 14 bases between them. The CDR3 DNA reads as TGTGCCAGCAGTCGTATAGGAAGCTCCTATAATTCACCCCTCCACTTT. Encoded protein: CASSRIGSSYNSPLHF.

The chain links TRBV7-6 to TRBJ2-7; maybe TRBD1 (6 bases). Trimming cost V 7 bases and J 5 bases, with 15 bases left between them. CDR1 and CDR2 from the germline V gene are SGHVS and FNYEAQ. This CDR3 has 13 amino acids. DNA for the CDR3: TGTGCCAGCACCCCGGCCAGGGGAAACGAGCAGTACTTC. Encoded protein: CASTPARGNEQYF.